This TCR beta chain was identified during a study of OX40 agonist ivuxolimab in advanced cancers. Looking at the study overall: Ivuxolimab was a fully human IgG2 agonistic monoclonal antibody targeting the costimulatory receptor OX40 (CD134). Peripheral TCRbeta sequencing was intended to test whether TCR sequence diversity was altered and clonal T-cell expansion was caused by ivuxolimab. Patients were allowed to have had prior anti-PD-1, anti-PD-L1 or anti-CTLA-4 therapy, and 30% to 40% of the dose-escalation patients had previously received checkpoint inhibitors. In the dose-escalation cohort, around four fifths of patients were male, and the mean age was 60 years with a range of 23 to 79. Among the 52 dose-escalation patients, around 20 had hepatocellular carcinoma, roughly 15 melanoma, 9 renal cell carcinoma and 9 head and neck cancer. Intravenous ivuxolimab was administered to patients every 2 weeks at six dose levels: 0.01, 0.1, 0.3, 1.5, 3 and 10 mg/kg. The paper covers the monotherapy dose-escalation part of the phase I ivuxolimab trial, which included N of about 51 patients. Partial responses were achieved by three dose-escalation patients, of whom one had hepatocellular carcinoma and two had cutaneous melanoma.

As regards this clone: The target of this receptor is not known. Within one base of it there is no much larger clone, and no base qualities were kept.

Patients with a history of autoimmune disease or receiving systemic immunosuppression were excluded from the trial. Peripheral blood for TCR sequencing was drawn from every dose cohort at baseline, at cycle 4 day 1 and at cycle 7 day 1. The samples were taken from a phase I, first-in-human, multicenter, open-label dose-escalation trial of ivuxolimab. Adults with locally advanced or metastatic melanoma, renal cell carcinoma, hepatocellular carcinoma or head and neck squamous cell carcinoma were enrolled in the trial. CD4+ and CD8+ T cells were sorted separately from peripheral blood before TCR sequencing. Results and caveats for the whole study, not just this receptor: The antigen specificity of the clonally expanded peripheral T cells was not determined. After ivuxolimab, more expanded clones were found on average in CD8+ T cells than in CD4+ T cells. At doses from 0.1 to 3.0 mg/kg, clonal expansion was seen in both CD4+ and CD8+ blood T cells between baseline and week 6. Low levels of normalized T-cell clonal expansion were also shown by some nonresponding patients. In partial responders in the 0.1-3.0 mg/kg groups, normalized peripheral clonal expansion was found to be among the lowest, especially among CD8+ T cells.

Deletion took 1 base off V and 4 bases off J, with a span of 14 bases between the germline ends. The germline V gene provides CDR1 SGHAT and CDR2 FQNNGV. The CDR3 numbers 15 residues from cysteine through phenylalanine. The DNA shown is the 45-base CDR3, in frame from base 1. For sequencing of the TCRbeta CDR3 region, genomic DNA was extracted from the sorted cells. The immunoSEQ Assay was used to sequence the TCRbeta CDR3 regions. Here the immuneACCESS table is served through TCRdb, limited to in-frame sequences with V and J called. Missing clones are a known gap in these copies; in checked studies unresolved V genes cover under half, and the rest lacks a known reason. The sample includes 55,000 to 65,000 clones, with about 88% observed a single time. 0.76% of the sample belongs to the ten largest clones.

The sample here was CD4+ or CD8+ T cells sorted from blood, taken in a trial of the OX40 agonist ivuxolimab. Recombination connected TRBV11-2 to TRBJ2-7; too little of a D gene remains to name it. The sequence came from an adult with an advanced solid tumor such as melanoma, head and neck, liver or kidney cancer. This receptor has the CDR3 CASSLGGSQAYEQYF. The sequence in DNA is TGTGCCAGCAGCTTAGGAGGCAGTCAAGCTTACGAGCAGTACTTC.